The 10 T cell receptor beta chains reported below all come from one sample, sequenced in a study of Ad26.COV2.S vaccination and SARS-CoV-2 variants. The data were produced by immunoSEQ multiplex PCR, yet TCRdb's version contains in-frame clones alone and is incomplete. The sample lists about 100,000 clones; roughly 80% were seen once. This sample comprised peripheral blood, obtained after recovery from COVID-19. Every receptor here comes from a human donor who had recovered from COVID-19.

The chain is built from TRBV10-3 and TRBJ2-3; 9 nucleotides line up with TRBD2. CDR3 length equals 14 residues. CDR1 is ENHRY, CDR2 SYGVKD, per germline. The ends lost 9 bases at V and 0 bases at J; junction bases unmatched: 4. CDR3 region: CAISGGASTDTQYF. The CDR3 DNA reads TGTGCCATTAGCGGGGGCGCTAGCACAGATACGCAGTATTTT.

This clone was seen just once. V usage is TRBV28 and J usage is TRBJ2-6, with 9 bases that match TRBD2. CDR1 and CDR2 from the germline V gene are MDHEN and SYDVKM. This CDR3 has 17 amino acids. Germline trimming cut 11 bases from V and 2 bases from J; bases unmatched to any gene: 13. The CDR3 DNA follows: TGTGCCCGCCGGGGCGGGGGGGCGCGGGCTGGGGCCAACGTCCTGACTTTC. Its protein is CARRGGGARAGANVLTF.

V is TRBV19 and J is TRBJ1-2; D unclear. The CDR3 loop spans 12 amino acids. CDR1 LNHDA and CDR2 SQIVND come from the germline V gene (reference sequence). The V end was cut by 3 bases, the J end by 7 bases, with 9 bases between. This CDR3 is CASSITGFGYTF. The CDR3 DNA follows: TGTGCCAGTAGTATTACTGGGTTTGGCTACACCTTC.

This clone was found a few times. The chain couples TRBV3-1 (or the pseudogene TRBV3-2) to TRBJ1-6; 8 positions agree with TRBD1. The CDR3 has 15 residues. Germline CDR1 LGHDT, CDR2 YNNKEL (reference sequence). V was pared by 4 bases and J by 8 bases, with 7 bases of the junction left unmatched. The CDR3, as DNA: TGTGCCAGCAGCCTCGGACAGGGCCTGGATTCACCCCTCCACTTT. Translated, it gives CASSLGQGLDSPLHF.

This clone was recorded a few times. The gene calls are TRBV28 and TRBJ1-4; D unclear. V gave up 2 bases and J gave up 3 bases, with 13 bases separating them. The CDR3 loop spans 16 amino acids. Germline assignment: CDR1 MDHEN and CDR2 SYDVKM. CDR3 in amino acids: CASSLGGPKANEKLFF. CDR3 sequence (DNA): TGTGCCAGCAGTTTAGGAGGACCTAAGGCTAATGAAAAACTGTTTTTT.

In its sample, this clone was seen once. This sequence joins TRBV13 and TRBJ1-4; D uncertain. The CDR3 runs 15 residues. Deletions cut 3 bases from V and 3 bases from J, with 11 bases between. Germline values: CDR1 PRHDT, CDR2 FYEKMQ (reference sequence). In nucleotides, the CDR3 is TGTGCCAGCAGCTTCAGCGTGGCCTCTAATGAAAAACTGTTTTTT. Its translation is CASSFSVASNEKLFF.

CDR3 coding DNA: TGCGCCAGCAGCTTGGGGGGACAGAACAATGAGCAGTTCTTC. Protein: CASSLGGQNNEQFF. The rearrangement links TRBV5-1 to TRBJ2-1; 7 bases are a match to TRBD1. Germline-derived CDR1 and CDR2 are SGHRS and YFSETQ. J lost 5 bases, V lost 0 bases, and 2 bases had no gene match. The CDR3 runs 14 residues.

The V gene is TRBV5-1, the J gene TRBJ2-5; the D call may be TRBD1 or TRBD2 (5 bases each). The V end was cut by 0 bases, the J end by 5 bases, with 17 bases between. CDR3 length equals 16 residues. Germline-derived CDR1 and CDR2 are SGHRS and YFSETQ. The CDR3 DNA follows: TGCGCCAGCAGCTTGGGAGGGGCCAGTTTCCAGGAGACCCAGTACTTC. Amino acid sequence: CASSLGGASFQETQYF.

This chain joins TRBV28 and TRBJ2-1; D uncertain. Trimming shortened V by 4 bases and J by 5 bases, and 9 bases separated the two germline ends. Per the germline V gene, CDR1 is MDHEN and CDR2 is SYDVKM. The CDR3 is 13 residues long. CDR3 nucleotide sequence: TGTGCCAGCAGTTCGGCGCAAAACAATGAGCAGTTCTTC. Its translation: CASSSAQNNEQFF.

This clone appeared once. The chain links TRBV3-1 (or the pseudogene TRBV3-2) to TRBJ2-7; no clear D gene. The V end lost 1 base, the J end lost 2 bases, and 9 bases lay between the germline ends. In germline, CDR1 is LGHDT, CDR2 YNNKEL (reference sequence). CDR3 length equals 14 residues. The CDR3 loop is CASSQGGNPYEQYF. The CDR3, as DNA: TGTGCCAGCAGCCAAGGCGGAAACCCCTACGAGCAGTACTTC.